This TCR beta chain originates from a study of T cell responses to AZD1222 COVID-19 vaccine. The CDR3 is made up of 16 amino acids. Germline values: CDR1 SGHAT, CDR2 FQNNGV. V was cut by 3 bases and J by 3 bases, with 18 bases left in between. Combined were second doses at about 4 or about 12 weeks. Generated by immunoSEQ multiplex PCR, the TCRdb table keeps only in-frame clones and is missing some. The table lists 95,000 to 110,000 clones, 90% to 95% of them singletons. Study findings and constraints: Repertoire sampling occurred only after the peak T cell response. Nearly half of unique spike-specific TCRs reportedly avoided B.1.351 and B.1.1.7 mutated regions. With dominance at 160-218 and 743-854, vaccine-associated CD4 TCRs spanned spike.

This clone was seen only once. The antigen remains unidentified. Sequenced material: peripheral blood, taken 28 days after the second AZD1222 dose. The sequence was obtained from an adult who received the AZD1222 COVID-19 vaccine. The rearrangement links TRBV11-2 to TRBJ2-7; possible D gene TRBD2, 6 bases. In nucleotides, the CDR3 is TGTGCCAGCAGCTTGGTATCAGGCGGGATTTACTACGAGCAGTACTTC. This codes for CASSLVSGGIYYEQYF.